What follows is one T cell receptor (beta chain) and its context. The antigen is undetermined. In germline, CDR1 is MGHRA, CDR2 YSYEKL. The CDR3 has 14 amino acids. V shed 4 bases and J shed 1 base, with 8 bases lying between them. The data were obtained in a study of cytomegalovirus exposure and HLA in healthy donors. All the people who gave samples were healthy bone marrow donors. General study findings and limits: Highly shared sequence variants in one cluster were likely a sequencing artifact. Per a prior analysis, the majority of TCR beta V segments were productive roughly 90% or roughly 30% of the time. Confirmation in vitro established that a few CMV-associated chains were specific for CMV antigens.

The PCR used 60 Vbeta and 13 Jbeta primers. Clones were read by immunoSEQ multiplex PCR, and TCRdb kept only the in-frame ones, dropping some. The sample lists 150,000 to 200,000 clones, roughly 80% occurring once. The TCR was taken from a woman in her late teens or twenties in good health and CMV-seropositive. This rearrangement joins TRBV4-1 to TRBJ1-3; D not certain. The sequenced sample consisted of PBMCs. CDR3 loop: CASSPFGSGNTIYF. The DNA of the CDR3 is TGCGCCAGCAGCCCCTTCGGGTCTGGAAACACCATATATTTT.